The rows below give T cell receptor beta chains drawn from one sample of a study of T cells in Graves' hyperthyroidism and ophthalmopathy. In TCRdb, the multiplex PCR reads were re-called with MiXCR into one record per CDR3 protein. Of a few hundred thousand distinct CDR3 sequences in the sample, around 42% are singletons; the top ten hold 8% to 8.5%. The sequenced sample was peripheral blood or thyroid tissue (not recorded which). The receptor set was obtained from a woman aged 18-29 years with Graves' hyperthyroidism. CDR3s include the opening cysteine and the closing phenylalanine or tryptophan. Each record gives: CDR3 protein, CDR3 DNA, V gene, D gene, J gene, clone size. D genes are given only for firm matches. Some rows have no size entry. The others give once, few or many, or a class for an expanded clone.

CRVAMNTEAF | TGCAGGGTCGCTATGAACACTGAAGCTTTC | TRBV20-1 | - | TRBJ2-6 | -
CSARDRQNYEQYF | TGCAGTGCTAGAGATCGTCAGAATTACGAGCAGTACTTC | TRBV20-1 | - | TRBJ2-7 | -
CANRDLQGLDNQPQHF | TGTGCCAACAGGGACCTCCAGGGTTTGGACAATCAGCCCCAGCATTTT | TRBV2 | - | TRBJ1-5 | -
CSVGGAGSMNTEAFF | TGCAGCGTTGGGGGGGCAGGGTCCATGAACACTGAAGCTTTCTTT | TRBV29-1 | - | TRBJ1-1 | -
CASSLQGTNYGYTF | TGTGCCAGCAGTTTACAGGGCACTAACTATGGCTACACCTTC | TRBV2 | - | TRBJ1-2 | -
CSALPSPLHF | TGCAGTGCTCTCCCTTCACCCCTCCACTTT | TRBV20-1 | - | TRBJ1-6 | once
CASRTTGLNTEAFF | TGTGCCAGCAGAACGACAGGGTTGAACACTGAAGCTTTCTTT | TRBV6-5 | TRBD1 | TRBJ1-1 | many
CASSQQGGNEKLFF | TGTGCCAGCAGCCAACAGGGAGGGAATGAAAAACTGTTTTTT | TRBV14 | - | TRBJ1-4 | few
CATSGVRARDGYTF | TGTGCCACCAGTGGCGTCCGGGCTCGGGATGGCTACACCTTC | TRBV24-1 | - | TRBJ1-2 | many
CASRGGLFF | TGTGCCAGCAGGGGGGGACTGTTTTTT | TRBV2 | - | TRBJ1-4 | -
CASSRQGRGYTF | TGTGCCAGCAGCCGACAGGGCCGTGGCTACACCTTC | TRBV25-1 | TRBD1 | TRBJ1-2 | few
CASQEMETQYF | TGTGCCAGCCAAGAGATGGAGACCCAGTACTTC | TRBV7-8 | - | TRBJ2-5 | -
CASSLERDSYEQYF | TGTGCCAGCAGCTTAGAACGGGATTCCTACGAGCAGTACTTC | TRBV7-2 | - | TRBJ2-7 | -
CASKEGPANYGYTF | TGTGCCAGCAAGGAGGGCCCTGCTAACTATGGCTACACCTTC | TRBV7-2 | - | TRBJ1-2 | few
CSAPHGEGSHYGYTF | TGCAGCGCCCCCCATGGGGAAGGGTCACATTATGGCTACACCTTC | TRBV29-1 | - | TRBJ1-2 | -
CASTPPTGGTNTEAFF | TGTGCCAGCACCCCCCCTACGGGAGGGACCAACACTGAAGCTTTCTTT | TRBV7-9 | - | TRBJ1-1 | few
CASSIIGGRETQYF | TGTGCCAGCAGCATAATAGGGGGCCGAGAGACCCAGTACTTC | TRBV7-8 | TRBD1 | TRBJ2-5 | few
CASIPLADQETQYF | TGTGCCAGCATCCCTCTAGCGGACCAAGAGACCCAGTACTTC | TRBV7-3 | TRBD2 | TRBJ2-5 | few
CASSELAGEETQYF | TGTGCCAGCAGTGAGCTAGCGGGAGAAGAGACCCAGTACTTC | TRBV6-1 | TRBD2 | TRBJ2-5 | few
CASSLQTVKGTQYF | TGTGCCAGCAGTTTACAAACAGTGAAAGGGACCCAGTACTTC | TRBV12-3/TRBV12-4 | - | TRBJ2-5 | -
CASSGGLYAGELFF | TGTGCCAGCAGTGGGGGACTCTACGCCGGGGAGCTGTTTTTT | TRBV2 | - | TRBJ2-2 | few
CASEASTGELFF | TGTGCCAGCGAGGCGAGCACCGGGGAGCTGTTTTTT | TRBV10-3 | - | TRBJ2-2 | -
CATSPGQILNTEAFF | TGTGCCACCAGCCCCGGACAGATCTTGAACACTGAAGCTTTCTTT | TRBV15 | - | TRBJ1-1 | many
CASRLTGYNQPQHF | TGTGCCAGCAGGCTGACAGGTTACAATCAGCCCCAGCATTTT | TRBV2 | - | TRBJ1-5 | -
CASSPTSAGIDGYTF | TGTGCCAGCAGCCCCACCTCGGCAGGGATCGATGGCTACACCTTC | TRBV7-9 | - | TRBJ1-2 | few